This T cell receptor (beta chain) was observed in a study of T cells in Graves' hyperthyroidism and ophthalmopathy. Study results and limitations: Classification by a 13 V-J model distinguished ophthalmopathy from stable hyperthyroidism.

This clonotype came up many times. Its matching antigen is unknown. Deletions cut 0 bases from V and 0 bases from J, with 9 bases between. The CDR3 covers 17 residues. The germline V gene has CDR1 LGHNA and CDR2 YSLEER. Reasons for excluding patients were uncontrolled infection, other autoimmune disease, pregnancy or lactation. Clinical symptoms, serum thyroxine and TRAb, thyroid ultrasound and orbital computed tomography were used for the diagnoses. Amplified TCR beta CDR3 regions derived from RNA transcripts. TCR CDR3 underwent first-round RT-PCR with the HTBI primer set. TCRdb re-called the multiplex PCR reads with MiXCR, one entry per CDR3 protein. The table shows roughly 570,000 distinct CDR3 sequences, with 35% to 55% occurring only once.

The V gene is TRBV4-3, the J gene TRBJ1-6, with unresolved D. Sequenced material: peripheral blood or thyroid tissue (not recorded which). This receptor was obtained from a woman under 30 with Graves' hyperthyroidism. CDR3 bases: TGCGCCAGCAGCCAAGAGACTGGGAGCTCCTATAATTCACCCCTCCACTTT. Its protein product is CASSQETGSSYNSPLHF.